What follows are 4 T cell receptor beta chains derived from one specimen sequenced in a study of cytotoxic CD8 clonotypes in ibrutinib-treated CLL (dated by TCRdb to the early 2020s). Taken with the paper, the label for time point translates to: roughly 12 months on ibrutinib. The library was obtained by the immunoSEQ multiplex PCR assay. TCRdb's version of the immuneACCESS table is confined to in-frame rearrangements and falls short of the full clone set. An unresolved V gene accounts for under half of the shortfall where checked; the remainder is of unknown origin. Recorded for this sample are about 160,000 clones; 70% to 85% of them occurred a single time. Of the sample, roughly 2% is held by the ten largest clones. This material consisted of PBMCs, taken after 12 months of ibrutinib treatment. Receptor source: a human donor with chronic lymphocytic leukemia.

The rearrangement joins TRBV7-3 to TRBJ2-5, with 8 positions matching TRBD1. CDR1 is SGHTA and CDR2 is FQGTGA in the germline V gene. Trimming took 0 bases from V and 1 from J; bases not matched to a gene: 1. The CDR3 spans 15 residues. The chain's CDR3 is CASSLTGQGQETQYF. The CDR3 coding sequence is TGTGCCAGCAGCTTAACAGGACAGGGCCAAGAGACCCAGTACTTC.

DNA for the CDR3: TGTGCCAGCAGCAAAGAGTCCCGGGTGGGGGGGCAAAACATTCAGTACTTC. The encoded protein is CASSKESRVGGQNIQYF. The rearrangement links TRBV21-1 to TRBJ2-4; TRBD2 is the table's D call and was not checked against the DNA. TRBV21-1 is a recognized pseudogene. The CDR3 has 17 amino acids.

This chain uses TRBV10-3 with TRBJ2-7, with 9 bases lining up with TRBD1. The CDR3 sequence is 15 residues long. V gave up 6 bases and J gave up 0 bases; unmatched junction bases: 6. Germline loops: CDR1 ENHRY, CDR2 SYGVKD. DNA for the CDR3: TGTGCCATCAGGGCCGGGACAGGGATCTCCTACGAGCAGTACTTC. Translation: CAIRAGTGISYEQYF.

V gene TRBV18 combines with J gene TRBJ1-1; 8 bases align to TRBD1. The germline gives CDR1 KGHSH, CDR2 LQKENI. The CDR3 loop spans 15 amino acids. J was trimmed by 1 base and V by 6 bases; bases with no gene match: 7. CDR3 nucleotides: TGTGCCAGCTCTCCTCTACAGGGGGGGAACACTGAAGCTTTCTTT. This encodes CASSPLQGGNTEAFF.